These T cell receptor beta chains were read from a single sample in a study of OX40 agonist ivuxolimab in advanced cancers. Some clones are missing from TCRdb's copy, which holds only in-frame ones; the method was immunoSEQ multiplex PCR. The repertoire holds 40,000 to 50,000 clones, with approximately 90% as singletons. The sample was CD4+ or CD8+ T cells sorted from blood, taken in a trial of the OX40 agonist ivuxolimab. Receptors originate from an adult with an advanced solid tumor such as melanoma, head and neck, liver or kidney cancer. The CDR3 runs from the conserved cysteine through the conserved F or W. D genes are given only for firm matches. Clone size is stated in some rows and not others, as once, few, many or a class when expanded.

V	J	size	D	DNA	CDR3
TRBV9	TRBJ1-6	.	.	TGTGCCAGCAGCGTAGGTGAGGGAGTATCACCCCTCCACTTT	CASSVGEGVSPLHF
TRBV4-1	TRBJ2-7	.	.	TGCGCCAGCAGCTCAAGGCGGGACAGTACCTACGAGCAGTACTTC	CASSSRRDSTYEQYF
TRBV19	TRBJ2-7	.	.	TGTGCCAGTAGTCCAGAGGTGGGCTCCTACGAGCAGTACTTC	CASSPEVGSYEQYF
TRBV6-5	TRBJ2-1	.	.	TGTGCCAGCGGGGGATACGGCCCCAGAATCAATGAGCAGTTCTTC	CASGGYGPRINEQFF
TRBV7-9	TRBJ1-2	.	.	TGTGCCAGCAGCGACCACGGGGCTAATTACTATGGCTACACCTTC	CASSDHGANYYGYTF
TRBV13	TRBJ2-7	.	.	TGTGCCAGCAGCTCCGGGGTGCGCTCCTACGAGCAGTACTTC	CASSSGVRSYEQYF
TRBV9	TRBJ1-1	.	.	TGTGCCAGCAGCGTAGGTACCATGAACACTGAAGCTTTCTTT	CASSVGTMNTEAFF
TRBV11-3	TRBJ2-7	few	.	TGTGCCAGCAGCCCCGAAGGCTCCCCCGAGCAGTACTTC	CASSPEGSPEQYF
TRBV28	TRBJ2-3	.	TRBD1	TGTGCCAGCAGTGACTCCGGGACAGGGACAGTTGTCGTGTTCACAGATACGCAGTATTTT	CASSDSGTGTVVVFTDTQYF
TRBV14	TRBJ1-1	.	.	TGTGCCAGCAGCCAGCTCGGGGGTCAGAACACTGAAGCTTTCTTT	CASSQLGGQNTEAFF
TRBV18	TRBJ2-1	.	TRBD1	TGTGCCAGCTCACCACGCCAGGGGGCTTCCTGGGGTGAGCAGTTCTTC	CASSPRQGASWGEQFF
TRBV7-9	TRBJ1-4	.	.	TGTGCCAGCAGCTTAAGTAACGAACCCAATGAAAAACTGTTTTTT	CASSLSNEPNEKLFF
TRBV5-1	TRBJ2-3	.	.	TGCGCCAGCAGCTTGGAAGGAACTAGCACAGATACGCAGTATTTT	CASSLEGTSTDTQYF
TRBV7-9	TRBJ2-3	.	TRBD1	TGTGCCAGCAGCCAGACAGGGGAGTCGGCAGATACGCAGTATTTT	CASSQTGESADTQYF
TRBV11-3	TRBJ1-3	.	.	TGTGCCAGCAGCTTATCAGGAGCCTCTGGAAACACCATATATTTT	CASSLSGASGNTIYF
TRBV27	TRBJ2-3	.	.	TGTGCCAGCAGCTTCCCCGCGGGGGCCCAGTATTTT	CASSFPAGAQYF
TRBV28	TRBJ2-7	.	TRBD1	TGTGCCAGCAGTTCTAGGGACAGTGACTACGAGCAGTACTTC	CASSSRDSDYEQYF
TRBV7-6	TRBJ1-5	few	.	TGTGCCAGCAGCTTAGCGTTGGGCCGGAATCAGCCCCAGCATTTT	CASSLALGRNQPQHF
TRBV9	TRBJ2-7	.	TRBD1	TGTGCCAGCAGCAAACCGGGACAGGGAAACGAGCAGTACTTC	CASSKPGQGNEQYF
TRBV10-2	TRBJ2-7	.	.	TGCGCCAGCAGATATAGGGGGGGCTACGAGCAGTACTTC	CASRYRGGYEQYF
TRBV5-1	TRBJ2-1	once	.	TGCGCCAGCAGCCCACGGGGGGCCAATGAGCAGTTCTTC	CASSPRGANEQFF
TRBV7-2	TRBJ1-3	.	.	TGTGCCAGCACCAACAGCTACTCTGGAAACACCATATATTTT	CASTNSYSGNTIYF
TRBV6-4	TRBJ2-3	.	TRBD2	TGTGCCAGCAGTGAGCGGGGGGGCACAGATACGCAGTATTTT	CASSERGGTDTQYF
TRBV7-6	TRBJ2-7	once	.	TGTGCCAGCAGCTTAGAGGGGACTCACGAGCAGTACTTC	CASSLEGTHEQYF
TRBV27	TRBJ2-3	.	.	TGTGCCAGCAGTTTAAGGTCCACAGATACGCAGTATTTT	CASSLRSTDTQYF
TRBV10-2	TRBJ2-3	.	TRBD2	TGCGCCAGCAGCCGAATGGGAGGGGCCAGCACAGATACGCAGTATTTT	CASSRMGGASTDTQYF
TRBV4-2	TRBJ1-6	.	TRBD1	TGTGCCAGCAGCCAATTGGGACAGCTACGCTTT	CASSQLGQLRF
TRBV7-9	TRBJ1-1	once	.	TGTGCCAGCAGCCTAGGACAGATTGAAGCTTTCTTT	CASSLGQIEAFF
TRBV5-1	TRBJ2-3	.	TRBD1	TGCGCCAGCAGCCAACATTTCCGGGACAGGGCAGATACGCAGTATTTT	CASSQHFRDRADTQYF
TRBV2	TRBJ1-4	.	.	TGTGCCAGCAGTGAAGTAGGCGGGAGGGGTAATGAAAAACTGTTTTTT	CASSEVGGRGNEKLFF
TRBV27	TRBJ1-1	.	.	TGTGCCAGCAGCTACCAGGTTTACACTGAAGCTTTCTTT	CASSYQVYTEAFF
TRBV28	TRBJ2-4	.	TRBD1	TGTGCCAGCAGTTTGGGGCGACAGGGGAAAAACATTCAGTACTTC	CASSLGRQGKNIQYF